This is a list of T cell receptor beta chains from one sample in a study of T cells in Graves' hyperthyroidism and ophthalmopathy. TCRdb reanalysed the multiplex PCR reads using MiXCR and keeps one entry per CDR3 protein. This sample has almost 600,000 distinct CDR3 sequences; just over 45% occur once, and the top ten carry more than 7.5%. The specimen sequenced was peripheral blood or thyroid tissue (not recorded which). The receptor set was obtained from a woman younger than 30 with Graves' hyperthyroidism. The CDR3 runs from the conserved cysteine through the conserved F or W. A D gene is named only where the DNA matches it firmly. Rows may omit the clone size; those that give it use once, few, many or a size class.

D	V	J	length	size	DNA	CDR3
TRBD1	TRBV10-1	TRBJ2-7	14	many	TGCGCCAGCAGCGCCGGGACAGGCCCCTACGAGCAGTACTTC	CASSAGTGPYEQYF
TRBD2	TRBV29-1	TRBJ2-5	14	NA	TGCAGCGCCGGGACTAGCGGGAGATTTGAGACCCAGTACTTC	CSAGTSGRFETQYF
TRBD1	TRBV19	TRBJ1-5	14	many	TGTGCCAGTAGTACAGGGACAGGGGTAAAGCCCCAGCATTTT	CASSTGTGVKPQHF
TRBD1	TRBV5-4	TRBJ2-2	15	NA	TGTGCCAGCAGCTCGGGACAGGAGGGGACCGGGGAGCTGTTTTTT	CASSSGQEGTGELFF
NA	TRBV4-1	TRBJ2-6	15	many	TGCGCCAGCAGCCAAGGCCAGTATGGGGCCAACGTCCTGACTTTC	CASSQGQYGANVLTF
NA	TRBV14	TRBJ1-2	14	NA	TGTGCCAGCAGCCAAGAGGCAGGGGACTATGGCTACACCTTC	CASSQEAGDYGYTF
NA	TRBV9	TRBJ1-6	15	few	TGTGCCAGCAGCCCGCCCGGGACCGACTATTCACCCCTCCACTTT	CASSPPGTDYSPLHF
TRBD2	TRBV7-8	TRBJ2-3	16	NA	TGTGCCAGCAGCTTATTAGGACTAGGCATATCAGATACGCAGTATTTT	CASSLLGLGISDTQYF
NA	TRBV5-5	TRBJ1-2	13	NA	TGTGCCAGCAGCCAGGAGGGGCGGTATGGAAACACCTTC	CASSQEGRYGNTF
TRBD1	TRBV12-5	TRBJ2-7	13	many	TGTGCTAGTGGACAGACAGGGAGCAACGAGCAGTACTTC	CASGQTGSNEQYF
TRBD1	TRBV19	TRBJ2-5	14	few	TGTGCCAGTAGTATGGACAGGCTTGCCGAGACCCAGTACTTC	CASSMDRLAETQYF
TRBD2	TRBV7-2	TRBJ2-7	16	NA	TGTGCCAGTAGTATAACTAGCGGTTTCTCCTACAATGAGCAGTACTTC	CASSITSGFSYNEQYF
TRBD1	TRBV5-1	TRBJ2-3	15	NA	TGCGCCAGCAGCCTTACAGGGGGCGAAACAGATACGCAGTATTTT	CASSLTGGETDTQYF
TRBD1	TRBV14	TRBJ1-3	18	NA	TGTGCCAGCAGCGCCCTGGGAGGGACAGGGATCGGCGGGGACACCATATATTTT	CASSALGGTGIGGDTIYF